This T cell receptor beta chain was found in a study of cytomegalovirus exposure and HLA in healthy donors. On the study more broadly: As an earlier analysis found, 150 million to 200 million T cells yielded fewer than 130 million unique TCR beta sequences.

Findings of the study overall: In a later analysis, productive TCRs from donors in an Asian-associated ancestry cluster reportedly carried fewer N-insertions than the cohort mean. Analysis performed later showed TCR beta chains linked to HLA being more clonally expanded than equally common others. Researchers reported from a later analysis that most CMV-associated TCR beta chains appeared HLA-restricted.

This clone has a handful of counts. Its antigen is not known. PCR employed 60 Vbeta and 13 Jbeta primers. TCRdb's table, derived via immunoSEQ multiplex PCR, lists solely in-frame clones and lacks some. The table has 150,000 or so clones, approximately 78% seen once; the top ten hold 8.5%. The germline gives CDR1 LNHNV, CDR2 YYDKDF (reference sequence). V dropped 5 bases and J dropped 2 bases, with 12 bases sitting between them. The CDR3 contains 14 residues. This sequence joins TRBV15 and TRBJ1-1; TRBD1 might be the D (5 bases). The sequence was obtained from a male donor in good health and CMV-seropositive. Sequenced sample: PBMCs. The CDR3 loop reads CATSPSRGNTEAFF. For the CDR3, the DNA is TGTGCCACCAGCCCCAGTAGGGGTAACACTGAAGCTTTCTTT.